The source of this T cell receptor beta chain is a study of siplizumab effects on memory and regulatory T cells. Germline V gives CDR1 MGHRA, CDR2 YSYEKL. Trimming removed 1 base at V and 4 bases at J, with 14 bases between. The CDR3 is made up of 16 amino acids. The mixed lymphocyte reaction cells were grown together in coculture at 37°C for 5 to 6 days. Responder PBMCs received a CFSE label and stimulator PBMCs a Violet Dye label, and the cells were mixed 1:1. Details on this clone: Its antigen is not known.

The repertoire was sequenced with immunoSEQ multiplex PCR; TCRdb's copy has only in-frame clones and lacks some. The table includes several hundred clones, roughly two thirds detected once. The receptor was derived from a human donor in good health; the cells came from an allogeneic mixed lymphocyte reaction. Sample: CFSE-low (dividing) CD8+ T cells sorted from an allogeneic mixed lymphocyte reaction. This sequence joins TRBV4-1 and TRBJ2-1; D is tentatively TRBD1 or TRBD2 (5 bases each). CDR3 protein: CASSQVAQGTYNEQFF. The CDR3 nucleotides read TGCGCCAGCAGCCAAGTAGCGCAGGGAACATACAATGAGCAGTTCTTC.